This TCR beta chain emerged from a study of T cell repertoires in cytomegalovirus infection. This clonotype was counted only a few times. Its matching antigen is unknown. TCRdb ran MiXCR on the reads and lists one entry per CDR3 protein. The sample shows hundreds of thousands of distinct CDR3 sequences, about 30% of them seen only once. V was trimmed by 10 bases and J by 5 bases, leaving 19 bases between them. CDR3 size: 14 residues. Sequencing was performed on cultured PBMCs, taken from culture after CMV antigen stimulation. The chain recombines TRBV12-3 or TRBV12-4 with TRBJ2-3; tentatively, D is TRBD2 (7 bases). The sequence was obtained from a human donor in good health (CMV status not recorded). Some clones in this sample may be carry-over from other donors' samples. The CDR3 region has the DNA TGTGCCACCAGCGAGGGGGGGGGCCGAGATACGCAGTATTTT. Protein product: CATSEGGGRDTQYF.